The rows below give T cell receptor beta chains drawn from one sample of a study of identical twins. TCRdb processed the 5' RACE reads anew with MiXCR; each CDR3 protein has one entry. The sample holds under 250,000 distinct CDR3 sequences, roughly 13% seen once. The data also belong to a second study, concerning yellow fever vaccine responses in identical twins.

Sequenced material: memory (CD45RO+) T cells sorted from blood. All receptors derive from a woman younger than 35 in good health. The CDR3 runs from the conserved cysteine through the conserved F or W. D genes are given only for firm matches. Some rows have no size entry. The others give once, few or many, or a class for an expanded clone.

cdr3_aa	cdr3_nt	j_call	clone_size	v_call	cdr3_length	d_call
CASSLGAGGTREQYF	TGCGCCAGCAGCTTGGGGGCAGGGGGAACGCGCGAGCAGTACTTC	TRBJ2-7	.	TRBV5-1	15	TRBD1
CASSYGGQSYEQYF	TGTGCCAGCAGTTATGGGGGACAGTCCTACGAGCAGTACTTC	TRBJ2-7	many	TRBV6-5	14	TRBD1
CASSLSGDNQPQHF	TGTGCCAGCAGTTTATCAGGGGATAATCAGCCCCAGCATTTT	TRBJ1-5	.	TRBV27	14	.
CSANRGSYNEQFF	TGCAGTGCAAACAGGGGCTCCTACAATGAGCAGTTCTTC	TRBJ2-1	many	TRBV20-1	13	TRBD1
CAIRTSGNTGELFF	TGTGCCATCAGGACTAGCGGTAACACCGGGGAGCTGTTTTTT	TRBJ2-2	few	TRBV10-3	14	TRBD2
CSARVPDRTTYGYTF	TGCAGTGCTAGAGTCCCGGACAGGACTACTTATGGCTACACCTTC	TRBJ1-2	many	TRBV20-1	15	TRBD1
CSVWSVEGEERENEQFF	TGCAGTGTTTGGAGTGTGGAGGGAGAGGAGCGGGAGAACGAGCAGTTCTTC	TRBJ2-1	.	TRBV20-1	17	TRBD2
CAISESGKSVPLETQYF	TGTGCCATCAGTGAGTCTGGTAAATCTGTGCCCCTGGAGACCCAGTACTTC	TRBJ2-5	.	TRBV10-3	17	.
CASSLKTGFYEQYF	TGTGCCAGCAGCTTGAAAACAGGGTTTTACGAGCAGTACTTC	TRBJ2-7	many	TRBV11-2	14	.
CASSQLDSAYINEQFF	TGTGCCAGCAGCCAACTGGATAGCGCCTATATCAATGAGCAGTTCTTC	TRBJ2-1	.	TRBV14	16	.
CASSRSGKGEQYF	TGTGCCAGCAGTCGAAGCGGGAAAGGCGAGCAGTACTTC	TRBJ2-7	few	TRBV27	13	TRBD2
CASSRTSGGYNEQFF	TGTGCCAGCAGCCGTACTAGCGGGGGGTACAATGAGCAGTTCTTC	TRBJ2-1	few	TRBV7-9	15	TRBD2
CASSGKREIYNEQFF	TGTGCCAGCAGTGGTAAGCGGGAGATCTACAATGAGCAGTTCTTC	TRBJ2-1	few	TRBV2	15	TRBD2
CASSWGAEASYNEQFF	TGTGCCAGCAGCTGGGGAGCGGAGGCCTCCTACAATGAGCAGTTCTTC	TRBJ2-1	few	TRBV9	16	.
CASSLGYNSDSPLHF	TGTGCCAGCAGTTTAGGGTACAATAGTGATTCACCCCTCCACTTT	TRBJ1-6	few	TRBV27	15	.